This TCR beta chain was recovered during a study of cytomegalovirus exposure and HLA in healthy donors. Participants comprised healthy donors of bone marrow. The primer mix had 60 Vbeta and 13 Jbeta primers. Only in-frame clones appear in the TCRdb table, and some are missing; sequencing was by immunoSEQ multiplex PCR. The sample contains around 130,000 clones, 82% of which appear only once. Whole-study results and caveats: Productive status was seen about 87% or about 30% of the time for most TCR beta V segments in an earlier analysis. In a later analysis, specific HLA alleles were associated with around 17,000 TCR beta sequences at a 0.05 false discovery rate. Despite most TCR sequences being rare, some public TCRs occurred in many donors.

Germline V CDR1 and CDR2: GTSNPN, SVGIG (reference sequence). CDR3 size: 13 residues. Between the trimmed V and J ends, which lost 2 bases and 1 base, there was a span of 6 bases. For this clone: What it recognizes is unknown.

This receptor was identified in a woman between 18 and 29 years old in good health and CMV-seronegative. The sequencing sample was made of PBMCs. V is TRBV30 and J is TRBJ1-5; D gene unclear. CDR3 amino acids: CAWSPQSNQPQHF. The CDR3 DNA reads TGTGCCTGGAGTCCCCAAAGCAATCAGCCCCAGCATTTT. Full variable domain (rest looked up from reference TRBV30 and TRBJ1-5): SQTIHQWPATLVQPVGSPLSLECTVEGTSNPNLYWYRQAAGRGLQLLFYSVGIGQISSEVPQNLSASRPQDRQFILSSKKLLLSDSGFYLCAWSPQSNQPQHFGDGTRLSIL.